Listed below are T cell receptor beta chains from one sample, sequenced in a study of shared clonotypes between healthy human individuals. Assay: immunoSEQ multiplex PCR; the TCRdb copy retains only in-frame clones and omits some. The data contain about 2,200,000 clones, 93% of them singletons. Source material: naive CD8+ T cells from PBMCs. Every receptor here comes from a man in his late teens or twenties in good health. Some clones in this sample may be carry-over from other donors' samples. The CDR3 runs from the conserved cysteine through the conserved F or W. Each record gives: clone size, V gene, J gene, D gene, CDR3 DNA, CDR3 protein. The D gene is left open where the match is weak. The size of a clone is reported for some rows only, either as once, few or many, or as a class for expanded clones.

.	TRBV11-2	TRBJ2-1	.	TGTGCCAGCAGCTTCCTAACCGAGGGGAGGACTACCTACAATGAGCAGTTCTTC	CASSFLTEGRTTYNEQFF
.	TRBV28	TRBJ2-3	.	TGTGCCAGCAGTTTAACAGGGGGGGGTTGGGATACGCAGTATTTT	CASSLTGGGWDTQYF
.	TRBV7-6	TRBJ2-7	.	TGTGCCAGCAGCTTAGTTGGGGGGACCGCCATCTACGAGCAGTACTTC	CASSLVGGTAIYEQYF
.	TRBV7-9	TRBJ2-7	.	TGTGCCAGCAGGTTGAGTTCCTACGAGCAGTACTTC	CASRLSSYEQYF
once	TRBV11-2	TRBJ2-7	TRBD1	TGTGCCAGCAGCACCCGGGACAGGGGATCCTACGAGCAGTACTTC	CASSTRDRGSYEQYF
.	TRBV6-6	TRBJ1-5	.	TGTGCCAGCACCAGACAGGCAAATAACGATCAGCCCCAGCATTTT	CASTRQANNDQPQHF
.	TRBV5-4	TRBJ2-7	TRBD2	TGTGCCAGCAGCTTGGGGCTAGCGGGTTCCTACGAGCAGTACTTC	CASSLGLAGSYEQYF
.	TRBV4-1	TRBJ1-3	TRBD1	TGCGCCAGCAGCCAAGGTCCTTGGACAGGGGACACTGGAAACACCATATATTTT	CASSQGPWTGDTGNTIYF
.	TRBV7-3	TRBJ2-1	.	TGTGCCAGCAGCTTCCTCGGCCACAATGAGCAGTTCTTC	CASSFLGHNEQFF
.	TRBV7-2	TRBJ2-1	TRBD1	TGTGCCAGCAGCTTAGCGCTATGGGGGGGACAGGGCGTGTTCAATGAGCAGTTCTTC	CASSLALWGGQGVFNEQFF
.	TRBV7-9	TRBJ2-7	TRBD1	TGTGCCAGCAGCGGAGGACAGGCATACGAGCAGTACTTC	CASSGGQAYEQYF
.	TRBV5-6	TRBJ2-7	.	TGTGCCAGCAGCTTAAGAATCCTGGGAGACAGAACGGGCGAGCAGTACTTC	CASSLRILGDRTGEQYF
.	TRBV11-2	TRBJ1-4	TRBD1	TGTGCCAGCAGCCCGGGGACAGCCCCCAATGAAAAACTGTTTTTT	CASSPGTAPNEKLFF
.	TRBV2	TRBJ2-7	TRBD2	TGTGCCAGCAGTGGGGGGGGTTACGAGCAGTACTTC	CASSGGGYEQYF
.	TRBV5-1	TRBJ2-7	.	TGCGCCAGCAGCTTGGATCCATCCTACGAGCAGTACTTC	CASSLDPSYEQYF
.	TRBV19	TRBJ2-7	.	TGTGCCAGTACCCCCCGTGGGGGCCCGGCCTACGAGCAGTACTTC	CASTPRGGPAYEQYF
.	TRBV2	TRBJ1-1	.	TGTGCCAGCAGTCGCTGGGGACCGACGAAGAACACTGAAGCTTTCTTT	CASSRWGPTKNTEAFF
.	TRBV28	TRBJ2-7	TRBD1	TGTGCCAGCAGTTTCGGGACAGGAACCTACGAGCAGTACTTC	CASSFGTGTYEQYF
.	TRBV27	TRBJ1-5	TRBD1	TGTGCCAGCAGGTCGAGACAGGGTTTTCAGCCCCAGCATTTT	CASRSRQGFQPQHF
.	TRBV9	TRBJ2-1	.	TGTGCCAGCAGCGCACCGGGACGGGGGATTAATGAGCAGTTCTTC	CASSAPGRGINEQFF
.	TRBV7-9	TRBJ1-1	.	TGTGCCAGCAGCCCCCCGATGGTCAACACTGAAGCTTTCTTT	CASSPPMVNTEAFF
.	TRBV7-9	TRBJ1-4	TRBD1	TGTGCCAGCAGCCCTAGCAGACAGGGGGGGGCCTCTAATGAAAAACTGTTTTTT	CASSPSRQGGASNEKLFF